The T cell receptor (beta chain) described here comes from a study of CD8+ T cells in alopecia areata. Study-wide findings and caveats: As there was one nonresponder, how baseline CD8+ expansion relates to response remains uncertain. A great number of expanded lesional clones endured in scalp and blood during tofacitinib.

Germline values: CDR1 GTSNPN, CDR2 SVGIG (reference sequence). This CDR3 is built from 13 residues. The V end was cut by 0 bases, the J end by 4 bases, with 7 bases between. As to treatment: oral pan-JAK inhibitor, 5-10 mg twice daily. Patients with alopecia areata provided lesional scalp punch biopsies as well as peripheral blood. The authors sorted CD4+ and CD8+ T cells from PBMCs. Reverse transcription of extracted RNA yielded cDNA, which provided the sequencing template. Using immunoSEQ multiplex PCR, the repertoire was profiled, and TCRdb retains in-frame clones only, with some absent. The table has approximately 300,000 clones, roughly 64% seen once. As regards this clone: The target antigen is unknown. Other DNA sequences in the same sample also yield this CDR3.

This receptor was taken from a human donor with alopecia areata. The sample in question was CD4+ T cells sorted from blood, obtained at week 24, from a patient treated with tofacitinib. The rearrangement joins TRBV30 to TRBJ2-1; D is unclear. The CDR3 DNA sequence: TGTGCCTGGAGTGTAGATAGTTACAATGAGCAGTTCTTC. Its translation is CAWSVDSYNEQFF.